This T cell receptor (beta chain) is from a study of blood T cell repertoires in COVID-19. Some clones are missing from TCRdb's copy, which holds only in-frame ones; the method was immunoSEQ multiplex PCR. Of approximately 280,000 clones detected, about 85% appear once; the ten largest clones hold roughly 2.7%. In germline, CDR1 is SGHNT, CDR2 YENEEA. There are 15 residues in the CDR3. The ends were cut back, 5 bases at V and 4 bases at J, with 17 bases in the middle. This receptor was obtained from a woman aged 45 to 65 who had recovered from COVID-19. V gene TRBV11-3 combines with J gene TRBJ2-5, with a possible D match to TRBD2 (7 bases). The source material was PBMCs or T cells enriched from blood (not recorded which). The CDR3 DNA reads TGTGCCAGCAGCCACCGCGCGGGGGCCATAGAGACCCAGTACTTC. Translating gives CASSHRAGAIETQYF. Full variable domain (remainder filled in from reference TRBV11-3 and TRBJ2-5): EAGVVQSPRYKIIEKKQPVAFWCNPISGHNTLYWYLQNLGQGPELLIRYENEEAVDDSQLPKDRFSAERLKGVDSTLKIQPAELGDSAVYLCASSHRAGAIETQYFGPGTRLLVL.